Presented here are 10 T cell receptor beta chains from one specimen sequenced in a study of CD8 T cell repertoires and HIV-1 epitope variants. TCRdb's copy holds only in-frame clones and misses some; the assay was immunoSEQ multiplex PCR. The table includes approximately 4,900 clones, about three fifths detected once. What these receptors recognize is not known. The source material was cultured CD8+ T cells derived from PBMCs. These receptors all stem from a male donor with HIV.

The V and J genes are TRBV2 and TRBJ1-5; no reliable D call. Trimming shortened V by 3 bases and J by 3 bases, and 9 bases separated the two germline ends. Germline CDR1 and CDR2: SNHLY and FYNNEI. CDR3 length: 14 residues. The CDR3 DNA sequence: TGTGCCAGCAGTGACTTGGGTGTCAATCAGCCCCAGCATTTT. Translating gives CASSDLGVNQPQHF.

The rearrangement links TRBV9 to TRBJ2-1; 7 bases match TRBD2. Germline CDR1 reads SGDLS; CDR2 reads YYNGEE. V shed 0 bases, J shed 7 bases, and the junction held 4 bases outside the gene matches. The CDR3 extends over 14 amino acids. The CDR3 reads CASSVANGGNEQFF. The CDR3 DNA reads TGTGCCAGCAGCGTAGCTAACGGGGGGAATGAGCAGTTCTTC.

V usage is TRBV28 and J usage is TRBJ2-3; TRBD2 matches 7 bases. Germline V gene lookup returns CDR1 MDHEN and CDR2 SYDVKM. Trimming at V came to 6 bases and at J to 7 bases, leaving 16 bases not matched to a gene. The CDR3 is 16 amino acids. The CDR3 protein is CASRAHGGYESNTQYF. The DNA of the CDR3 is TGTGCCAGCAGAGCACACGGGGGGTACGAATCGAATACGCAGTATTTT.

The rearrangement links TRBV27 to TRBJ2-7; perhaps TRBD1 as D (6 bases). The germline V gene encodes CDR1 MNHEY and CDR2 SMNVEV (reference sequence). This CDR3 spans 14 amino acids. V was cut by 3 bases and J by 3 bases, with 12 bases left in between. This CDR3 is CASSFRAGVYEQYF. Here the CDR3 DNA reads TGTGCCAGCAGTTTTCGGGCAGGGGTCTACGAGCAGTACTTC.

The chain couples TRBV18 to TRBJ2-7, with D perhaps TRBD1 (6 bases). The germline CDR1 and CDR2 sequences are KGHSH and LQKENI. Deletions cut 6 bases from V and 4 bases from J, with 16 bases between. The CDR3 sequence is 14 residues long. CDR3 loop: CASSVQTGVYEQYF. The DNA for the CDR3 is TGTGCCAGCTCCGTCCAGACAGGAGTTTACGAGCAGTACTTC.

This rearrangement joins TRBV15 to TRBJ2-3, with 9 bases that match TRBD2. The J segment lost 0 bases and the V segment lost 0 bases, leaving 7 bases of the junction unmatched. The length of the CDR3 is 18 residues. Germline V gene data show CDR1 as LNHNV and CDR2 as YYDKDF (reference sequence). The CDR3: CATSRELAGAGSTDTQYF. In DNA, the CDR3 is TGTGCCACCAGCAGAGAACTAGCGGGTGCCGGGAGCACAGATACGCAGTATTTT.

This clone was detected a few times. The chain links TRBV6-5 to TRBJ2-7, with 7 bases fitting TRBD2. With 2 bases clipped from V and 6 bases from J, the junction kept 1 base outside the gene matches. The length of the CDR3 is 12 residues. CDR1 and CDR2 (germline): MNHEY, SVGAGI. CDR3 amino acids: CASSYGGGEQYF. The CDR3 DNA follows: TGTGCCAGCAGTTACGGGGGGGGCGAGCAGTACTTC.

The CDR3: CASSLYQGHLEGNTIYF. CDR3 nucleotide sequence: TGTGCCAGCAGTTTATATCAGGGGCATCTTGAAGGAAACACCATATATTTT. The chain links TRBV28 to TRBJ1-3, with a tentative D call TRBD1 (6 bases). V lost 1 base and J 4 bases, leaving 17 bases between the germline ends. The CDR3 extends over 17 amino acids. CDR1 and CDR2 (germline): MDHEN, SYDVKM. Looking up the rest from reference TRBV28 and TRBJ1-3 gives the full variable domain: DVKVTQSSRYLVKRTGEKVFLECVQDMDHENMFWYRQDPGLGLRLIYFSYDVKMKEKGDIPEGYSVSREKKERFSLILESASTNQTSMYLCASSLYQGHLEGNTIYFGEGSWLTVV.

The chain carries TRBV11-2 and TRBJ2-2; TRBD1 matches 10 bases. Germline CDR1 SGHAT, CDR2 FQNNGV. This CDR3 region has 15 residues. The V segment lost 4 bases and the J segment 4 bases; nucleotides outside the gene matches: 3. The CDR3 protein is CASSYRQGATGELFF. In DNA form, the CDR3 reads TGTGCCAGCAGCTACCGACAGGGGGCCACCGGGGAGCTGTTTTTT.

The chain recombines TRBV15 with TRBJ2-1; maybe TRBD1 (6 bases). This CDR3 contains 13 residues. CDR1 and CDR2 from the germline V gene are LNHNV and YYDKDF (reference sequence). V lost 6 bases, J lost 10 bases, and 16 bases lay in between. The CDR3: CATRTTGYGEQFF. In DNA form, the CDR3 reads TGTGCCACCAGAACGACAGGTTATGGCGAGCAGTTCTTC.